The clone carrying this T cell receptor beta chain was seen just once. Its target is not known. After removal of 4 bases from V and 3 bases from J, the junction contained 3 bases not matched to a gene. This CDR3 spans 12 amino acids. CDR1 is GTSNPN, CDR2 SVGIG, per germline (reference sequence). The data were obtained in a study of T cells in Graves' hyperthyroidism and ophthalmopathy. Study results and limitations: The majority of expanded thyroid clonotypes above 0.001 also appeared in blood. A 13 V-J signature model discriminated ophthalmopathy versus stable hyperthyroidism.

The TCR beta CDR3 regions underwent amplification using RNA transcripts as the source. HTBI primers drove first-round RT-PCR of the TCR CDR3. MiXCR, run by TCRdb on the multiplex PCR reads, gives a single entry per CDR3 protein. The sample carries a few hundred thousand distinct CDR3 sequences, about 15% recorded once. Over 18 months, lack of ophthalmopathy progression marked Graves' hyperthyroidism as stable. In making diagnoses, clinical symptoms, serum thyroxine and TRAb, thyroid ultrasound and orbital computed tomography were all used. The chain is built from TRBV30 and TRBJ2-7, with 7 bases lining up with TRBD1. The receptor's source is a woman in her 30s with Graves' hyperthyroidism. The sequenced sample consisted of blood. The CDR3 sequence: CAWTSGGYEQYF. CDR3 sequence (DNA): TGTGCCTGGACTTCAGGGGGCTACGAGCAGTACTTC.